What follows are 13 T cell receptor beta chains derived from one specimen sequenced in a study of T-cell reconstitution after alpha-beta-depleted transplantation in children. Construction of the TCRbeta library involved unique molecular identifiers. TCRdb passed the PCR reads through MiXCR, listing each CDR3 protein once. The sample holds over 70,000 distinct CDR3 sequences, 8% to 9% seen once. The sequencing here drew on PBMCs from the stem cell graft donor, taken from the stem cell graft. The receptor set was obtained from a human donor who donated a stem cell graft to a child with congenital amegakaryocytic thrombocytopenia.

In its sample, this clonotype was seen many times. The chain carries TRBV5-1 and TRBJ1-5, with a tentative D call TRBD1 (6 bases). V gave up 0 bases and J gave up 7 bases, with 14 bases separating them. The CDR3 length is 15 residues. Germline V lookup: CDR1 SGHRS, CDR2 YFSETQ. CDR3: CASSLDGGLAQPQHF. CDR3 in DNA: TGCGCCAGCAGCTTGGATGGGGGGCTCGCGCAGCCCCAGCATTTT.

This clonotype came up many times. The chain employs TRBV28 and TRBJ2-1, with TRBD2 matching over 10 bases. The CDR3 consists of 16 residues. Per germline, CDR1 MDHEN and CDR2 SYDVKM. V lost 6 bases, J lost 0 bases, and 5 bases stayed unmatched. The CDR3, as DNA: TGTGCCAGCAGAGAGACTAGCGGGCGCTCCTACAATGAGCAGTTCTTC. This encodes CASRETSGRSYNEQFF.

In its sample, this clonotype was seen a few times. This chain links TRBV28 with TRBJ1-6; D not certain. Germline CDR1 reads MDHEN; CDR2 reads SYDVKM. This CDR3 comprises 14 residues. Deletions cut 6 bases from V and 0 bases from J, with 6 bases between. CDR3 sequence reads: CASSRDSYNSPLHF. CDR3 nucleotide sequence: TGTGCCAGCAGCCGGGACTCCTATAATTCACCCCTCCACTTT.

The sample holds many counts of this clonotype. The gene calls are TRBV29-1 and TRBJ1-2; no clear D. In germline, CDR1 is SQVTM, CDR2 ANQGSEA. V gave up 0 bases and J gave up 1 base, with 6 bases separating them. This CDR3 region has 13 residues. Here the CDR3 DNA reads TGCAGCGTTGAAGAGGAGGGTAACTATGGCTACACCTTC. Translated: CSVEEEGNYGYTF. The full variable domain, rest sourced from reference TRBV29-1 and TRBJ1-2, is SAVISQKPSRDICQRGTSLTIQCQVDSQVTMMFWYRQQPGQSLTLIATANQGSEATYESGFVIDKFPISRPNLTFSTLTVSNMSPEDSSIYLCSVEEEGNYGYTFGSGTRLTVV.

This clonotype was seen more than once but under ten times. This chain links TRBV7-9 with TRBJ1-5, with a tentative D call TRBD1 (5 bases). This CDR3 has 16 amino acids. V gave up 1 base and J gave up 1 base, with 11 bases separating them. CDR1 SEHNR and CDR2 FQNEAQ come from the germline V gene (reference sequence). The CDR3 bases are TGTGCCAGCAGCTTAGTGGCGGGGGGAAGCAATCAGCCCCAGCATTTT. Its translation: CASSLVAGGSNQPQHF.

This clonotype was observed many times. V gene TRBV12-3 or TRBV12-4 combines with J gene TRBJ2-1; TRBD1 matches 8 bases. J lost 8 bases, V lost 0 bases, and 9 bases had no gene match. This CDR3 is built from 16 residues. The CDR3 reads CASSLAVGTGGDEQFF. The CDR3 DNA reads TGTGCCAGCAGTTTAGCGGTAGGGACAGGTGGGGATGAGCAGTTCTTC.

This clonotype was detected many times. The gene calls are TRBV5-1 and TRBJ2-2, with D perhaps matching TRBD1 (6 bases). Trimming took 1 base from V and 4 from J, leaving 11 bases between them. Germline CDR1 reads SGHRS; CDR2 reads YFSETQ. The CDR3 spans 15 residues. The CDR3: CASSLRQDGTGELFF. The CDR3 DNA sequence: TGCGCCAGCAGCTTGCGACAGGACGGCACCGGGGAGCTGTTTTTT.

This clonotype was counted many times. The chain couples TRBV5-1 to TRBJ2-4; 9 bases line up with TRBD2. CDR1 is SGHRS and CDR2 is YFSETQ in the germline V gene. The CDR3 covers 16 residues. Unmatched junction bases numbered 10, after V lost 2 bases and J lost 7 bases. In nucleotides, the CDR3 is TGCGCCAGCAGCTTCGTTGCTAGCGGGAATGTTAACATTCAGTACTTC. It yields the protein CASSFVASGNVNIQYF. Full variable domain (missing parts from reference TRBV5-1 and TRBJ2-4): KAGVTQTPRYLIKTRGQQVTLSCSPISGHRSVSWYQQTPGQGLQFLFEYFSETQRNKGNFPGRFSGRQFSNSRSEMNVSTLELGDSALYLCASSFVASGNVNIQYFGAGTRLSVL.

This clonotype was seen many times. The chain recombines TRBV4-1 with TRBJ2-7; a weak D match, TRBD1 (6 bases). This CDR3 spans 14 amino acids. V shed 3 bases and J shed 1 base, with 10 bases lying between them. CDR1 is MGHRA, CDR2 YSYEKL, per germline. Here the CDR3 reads CASSQEGGSYEQYF. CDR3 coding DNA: TGCGCCAGCAGCCAGGAAGGGGGTTCCTACGAGCAGTACTTC.

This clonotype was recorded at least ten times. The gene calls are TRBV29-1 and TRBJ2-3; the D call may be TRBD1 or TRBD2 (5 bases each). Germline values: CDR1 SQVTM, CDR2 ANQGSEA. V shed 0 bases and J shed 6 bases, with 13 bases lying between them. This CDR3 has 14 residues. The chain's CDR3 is CSVEDLQGADTQYF. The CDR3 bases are TGCAGCGTTGAAGATCTTCAGGGAGCGGATACGCAGTATTTT.

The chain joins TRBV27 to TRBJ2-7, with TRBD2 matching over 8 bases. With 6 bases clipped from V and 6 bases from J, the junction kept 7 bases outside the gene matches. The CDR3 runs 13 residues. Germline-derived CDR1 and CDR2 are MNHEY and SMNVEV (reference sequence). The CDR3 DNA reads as TGTGCCAGCAGCCCTCTCGGACTAGCCGAGCAGTACTTC. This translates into CASSPLGLAEQYF.

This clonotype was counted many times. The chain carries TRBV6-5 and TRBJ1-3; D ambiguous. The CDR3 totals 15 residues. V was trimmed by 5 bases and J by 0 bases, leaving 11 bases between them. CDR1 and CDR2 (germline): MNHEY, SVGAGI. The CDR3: CASSRTAYSGNTIYF. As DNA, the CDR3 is TGTGCCAGCAGTCGGACGGCCTACTCTGGAAACACCATATATTTT.

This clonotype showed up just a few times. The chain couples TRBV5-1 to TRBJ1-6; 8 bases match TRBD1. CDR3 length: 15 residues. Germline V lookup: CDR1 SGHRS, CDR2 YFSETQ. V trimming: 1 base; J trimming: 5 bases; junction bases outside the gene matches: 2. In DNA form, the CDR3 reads TGCGCCAGCAGCTTGACAGGGGGTGATAATTCACCCCTCCACTTT. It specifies CASSLTGGDNSPLHF.